Listed below are T cell receptor beta chains from one sample, sequenced in a study of tumor-infiltrating lymphocytes in primary liver carcinoma. TCRdb reprocessed the multiplex PCR reads via MiXCR and lists one record per CDR3 protein. This table holds around 81,000 distinct CDR3 sequences, over 70% found once. Sequenced input: liver tumor tissue from sampling region 4. These receptors all come from a woman aged 60-75 years with primary liver carcinoma and hepatitis B virus infection. Each CDR3 is given with its conserved first and last residue. Each record gives: clone size, V gene, D gene, J gene, CDR3 protein, CDR3 DNA. A D gene is named only where the DNA matches it firmly. Not every row has a clone size; where given, it reads once, few, many or a size class.

many,TRBV28,NA,TRBJ2-7,CASSLLEYEQYF,TGTGCCAGCAGTTTATTGGAGTACGAGCAGTACTTC
many,TRBV6-6,TRBD2,TRBJ2-2,CASSYPAGESTGELFF,TGTGCCAGCAGTTACCCAGCGGGAGAGAGCACCGGGGAGCTGTTTTTT
NA,TRBV29-1,NA,TRBJ2-1,CSVANEARVGHEQFF,TGCAGCGTTGCTAACGAGGCACGGGTCGGGCATGAGCAGTTCTTC
many,TRBV28,TRBD1,TRBJ1-1,CASQTGGSGTEAFF,TGTGCCAGTCAGACAGGGGGCAGTGGCACTGAAGCTTTCTTT
NA,TRBV18,NA,TRBJ2-7,CASSPSNSYEEYF,TGTGCCAGCTCACCATCTAACAGCTACGAGGAGTACTTC
NA,TRBV7-8,NA,TRBJ2-2,CASSLGSWIPTGELFF,TGTGCCAGCAGCTTAGGTAGCTGGATACCCACCGGTGAGCTGTTTTTT
NA,TRBV6-5,TRBD1,TRBJ1-2,CAIRGQGVYGYTF,TGTGCCATTAGGGGACAGGGCGTCTATGGCTACACCTTC
NA,TRBV6-5,NA,TRBJ2-7,CASQGSLGHNERYF,TGTGCCAGTCAAGGCTCCTTGGGGCACAACGAGCGGTACTTC
medium-sized,TRBV6-6,NA,TRBJ2-2,CASSQVRGEAVGELFF,TGTGCCAGCAGCCAGGTCAGGGGCGAGGCGGTCGGGGAGCTGTTTTTT
NA,TRBV11-1,NA,TRBJ2-7,CASDWGETRTYEQYF,TGTGCCAGCGACTGGGGCGAGACGAGGACCTACGAGCAGTACTTC
NA,TRBV10-3,TRBD2,TRBJ2-1,CAITGGLADQSYNEQFF,TGTGCCATCACCGGAGGACTAGCAGACCAGTCCTACAATGAGCAGTTCTTC
NA,TRBV5-4,NA,TRBJ2-1,CASSLVLAHNERLF,TGTGCCAGCAGCTTGGTACTAGCCCACAATGAGCGGCTCTTC
NA,TRBV11-2,NA,TRBJ2-1,CASSLERGSIGEQFF,TGTGCCAGCAGCTTAGAGCGAGGAAGTATCGGTGAACAGTTTTTC
NA,TRBV29-1,NA,TRBJ1-2,CSVEHGDGNGYTF,TGCAGCGTTGAGCATGGCGATGGCAATGGCTACACCTTC
NA,TRBV18,NA,TRBJ2-1,CASSPGLDNEQLF,TGTGCCAGCTCACCAGGGCTCGACAATGAGCAGCTCTTT
medium-sized,TRBV11-2,TRBD2,TRBJ2-1,CASSLDPGLAGQFF,TGTGCCAGCAGCTTAGATCCGGGGCTAGCGGGACAGTTCTTC
NA,TRBV29-1,NA,TRBJ2-1,CSAPRGRGDEQFF,TGCAGCGCCCCAAGGGGTAGGGGGGATGAGCAGTTCTTC
many,TRBV5-1,TRBD2,TRBJ2-1,CASSGGEGYTYNEQFF,TGCGCCAGCAGCGGAGGGGAGGGATACACATACAATGAGCAGTTCTTC
many,TRBV6-5,NA,TRBJ1-5,CATRRGSNQPQHF,TGTGCCACCCGACGAGGCAGCAATCAGCCCCAGCATTTT
NA,TRBV6-5,NA,TRBJ1-1,CASSYLGGGTEAFF,TGTGCCAGCAGTTACCTCGGGGGGGGCACTGAAGCTTTCTTT
many,TRBV5-1,NA,TRBJ2-7,CASRILASSYEQYF,TGCGCCAGCCGGATTCTAGCGAGCTCCTACGAGCAGTACTTC
few,TRBV11-2,NA,TRBJ2-7,CASSFRTLLGEQYF,TGTGCCAGCAGCTTTCGGACACTCCTGGGCGAGCAGTACTTC
many,TRBV12-3/TRBV12-4,NA,TRBJ1-5,CASSLALGGSAQHF,TGTGCCAGCAGTTTAGCGCTCGGGGGGTCAGCCCAGCATTTT
NA,TRBV6-1,NA,TRBJ1-1,CASSEVGRLPNF,TGTGCCAGTAGTGAAGTTGGGAGGTTGCCCAACTTT
many,TRBV12-3/TRBV12-4,NA,TRBJ1-2,CASSLGQITYYGYTF,TGTGCCAGCAGTTTGGGGCAGATAACGTACTATGGCTACACCTTC
NA,TRBV29-1,NA,TRBJ1-5,CSAAGTGPSQHQHF,TGCAGCGCCGCCGGTACAGGGCCCAGTCAGCACCAGCATTTT
many,TRBV12-3/TRBV12-4,TRBD2,TRBJ2-7,CASSRQLAGVEQYF,TGTGCCAGCAGTAGACAACTAGCGGGAGTCGAGCAGTACTTC
many,TRBV6-1,NA,TRBJ1-1,CATQKVNTEAFF,TGTGCCACACAGAAGGTGAACACTGAAGCTTTCTTT
NA,TRBV11-2,NA,TRBJ2-1,CGSSPGLPGDYNEQFF,TGTGGCAGCAGCCCGGGGCTACCGGGCGATTACAATGAGCAGTTCTTC
many,TRBV5-1,NA,TRBJ1-1,CASSLGTAPGAEAFF,TGCGCCAGCAGCTTGGGGACAGCCCCCGGAGCTGAAGCTTTCTTT
NA,TRBV14,NA,TRBJ1-2,CASIPKQTEYYGYTF,TGTGCCAGTATCCCAAAACAGACAGAGTACTATGGCTACACCTTC
NA,TRBV15,NA,TRBJ2-7,CATSSLDTRSYEQYF,TGTGCCACCAGCAGTTTGGACACTCGCTCCTACGAGCAGTACTTC
few,TRBV29-1,NA,TRBJ2-3,CSVEGQETSTDTRYF,TGCAGCGTTGAAGGACAGGAGACGAGTACAGATACGCGGTATTTT
NA,TRBV6-6,NA,TRBJ1-4,CASRISRGVEKLFF,TGTGCCAGCAGGATATCGCGAGGGGTAGAAAAACTGTTTTTT
few,TRBV10-3,NA,TRBJ2-5,CAISELTGLQETQYF,TGTGCCATCAGTGAGTTAACGGGGCTACAAGAGACCCAGTACTTC
NA,TRBV13,NA,TRBJ2-3,CVSSSPRQDSRDTQYF,TGTGTCAGCAGCTCACCCCGACAGGATAGCAGAGATACGCAGTATTTT
NA,TRBV5-1,NA,TRBJ2-2,CASCLAGGTWTGELFF,TGCGCCAGCTGCTTGGCCGGCGGGACATGGACCGGGGAGCTGTTTTTT
once,TRBV28,TRBD1,TRBJ1-5,CASSLWGTGDGQPQHF,TGTGCCAGCAGTTTATGGGGGACAGGGGACGGGCAGCCCCAGCATTTT
NA,TRBV7-3,NA,TRBJ2-3,CAIRRTASTDTQYF,TGTGCCATCAGAAGGACAGCTAGCACAGATACGCAGTATTTT
NA,TRBV28,NA,TRBJ2-7,CASTRLCIYEQYF,TGTGCCAGCACCCGATTATGTATTTACGAGCAGTACTTC
few,TRBV29-1,NA,TRBJ1-2,CSVGDGPSAGGYTF,TGCAGCGTTGGAGATGGTCCGAGTGCAGGTGGCTACACCTTC
few,TRBV11-3,TRBD2,TRBJ2-1,CASSLGGSTNEQLF,TGTGCCAGCAGTTTAGGCGGGAGCACTAATGAGCAATTATTC
NA,TRBV29-1,TRBD2,TRBJ2-7,CSVVGGREVDEQYF,TGCAGCGTTGTGGGCGGGAGGGAAGTCGACGAGCAGTACTTC
many,TRBV5-1,TRBD2,TRBJ2-3,CASSLGLTSGSGADTQYF,TGCGCCAGCAGCTTGGGGCTGACGAGCGGGAGTGGAGCAGATACGCAGTATTTT
NA,TRBV6-5,NA,TRBJ2-2,CASSDGDQDTGELFF,TGTGCCAGCAGTGATGGGGATCAGGACACCGGGGAGCTGTTTTTT
NA,TRBV4-1,NA,TRBJ2-1,CASSQTISSGDYNEQFF,TGCGCCAGCAGCCAAACAATTAGTAGTGGAGATTACAATGAGCAGTTCTTC
NA,TRBV11-2,NA,TRBJ1-2,CANGSGTEYSYTF,TGTGCCAACGGTTCCGGGACGGAATATAGCTACACCTTC
NA,TRBV6-1,NA,TRBJ2-7,CTSSEASESFYEQYF,TGTACCAGCAGTGAAGCTAGCGAGAGCTTCTACGAGCAGTACTTC
NA,TRBV12-3/TRBV12-4,NA,TRBJ1-3,CATIQGTSGNNICF,TGTGCCACCATACAGGGTACCTCTGGAAACAACATATGTTTC
NA,TRBV6-2/TRBV6-3,NA,TRBJ2-5,CASSYATPRETQLF,TGTGCCAGCAGTTACGCCACCCCCCGAGAGACCCAATTGTTC
NA,TRBV6-5,NA,TRBJ1-2,CAGSVSQGRYGYTF,TGTGCCGGCAGCGTAAGTCAGGGGCGGTATGGCTACACCTTC
NA,TRBV24-1,NA,TRBJ2-1,CATSDLQSGSYNEQFF,TGTGCCACCAGTGATTTGCAATCCGGCTCCTACAATGAGCAATTCTTC